This TCR beta chain was obtained from a study of long-term antiretroviral therapy in people with HIV. General study findings and limits: Whereas controls had wider CDR3 length ranges, HIV repertoires had narrower ones. Pre-ART clonal expansion yielded clones that dominated the repertoire at all time points.

At survey level, the immunoSEQ assay was run in its v3.0 version. The protocol was immunoSEQ multiplex PCR, while the TCRdb copy is restricted to in-frame clones and leaves out a portion. The sample carries some 25,000 clones, about four fifths recorded once. V gave up 4 bases and J gave up 0 bases; unmatched junction bases: 10. Germline-derived CDR1 and CDR2 are SNHLY and FYNNEI. This CDR3 is 18 amino acids long. For each donor, at least one pre-ART and at least two post-ART PBMC samples were available. This clone was seen only a few times. What it recognizes is unknown. V is TRBV2 and J is TRBJ1-3; 9 positions match TRBD1. The sequences come from unsorted PBMCs, collected 3 years after starting antiretroviral therapy. The TCR originated in a man in his forties with HIV. CDR3 in amino acids: CASSAGTGTLISGNTIYF. As DNA, the CDR3 is TGTGCCAGCAGTGCCGGGACAGGGACCCTCATCTCTGGAAACACCATATATTTT.